Below are 15 T cell receptor beta chains sequenced from a single sample in a study of blood T cell repertoires in COVID-19. Sequencing used immunoSEQ multiplex PCR; TCRdb keeps in-frame clones, though not all of them. Among around 620,000 clones listed, 85% to 90% were seen once. The sample consisted of peripheral blood. These receptor sequences come from a woman in her late teens or twenties with acute or convalescent COVID-19.

J is TRBJ2-3 and V is TRBV7-6, with D possibly being TRBD2 (6 bases). Trimming left V 1 base short and J 2 bases short, with 13 bases between. CDR3 length: 16 residues. Germline V CDR1 and CDR2: SGHVS, FNYEAQ. The CDR3 loop is CASSLGGTPPTDTQYF. In DNA form, the CDR3 reads TGTGCCAGCAGCTTAGGCGGGACTCCTCCCACAGATACGCAGTATTTT.

The rearrangement joins TRBV24-1 to TRBJ1-2, with D perhaps TRBD1 (5 bases). Trimming stripped 7 bases from V and 7 bases from J, with 12 bases between. This CDR3 region has 12 residues. CDR1 and CDR2 from the germline V gene are KGHDR and SFDVKD. The CDR3 here is CATRDSVFGYTF. DNA of the CDR3: TGTGCCACCAGAGACAGCGTGTTTGGCTACACCTTC.

This rearrangement joins TRBV15 to TRBJ2-3, with D possibly TRBD2 on 5 matching bases. Germline V gene data show CDR1 as LNHNV and CDR2 as YYDKDF (reference sequence). Trimming stripped 5 bases from V and 2 bases from J, with 14 bases between. This CDR3 comprises 15 residues. The chain's CDR3 is CATSAGLANTDTQYF. CDR3 coding DNA: TGTGCCACCAGCGCCGGACTCGCCAACACAGATACGCAGTATTTT.

The chain carries TRBV9 and TRBJ2-1, with D possibly being TRBD1 (6 bases). The CDR3 is 16 residues long. CDR1 is SGDLS, CDR2 YYNGEE, per germline. Between the trimmed V and J ends, which lost 0 bases and 0 bases, there was a span of 10 bases. Here the CDR3 reads CASSVEQGSSYNEQFF. CDR3 DNA: TGTGCCAGCAGCGTAGAGCAGGGGAGCTCCTACAATGAGCAGTTCTTC.

There are a few counts of this clone. The rearrangement uses TRBV19 and TRBJ1-2; TRBD1 agrees at 7 bases. J gave up 8 bases and V 5 bases, and 11 bases lay outside the gene matches. The CDR3 runs to 14 residues. In germline, CDR1 is LNHDA, CDR2 SQIVND (reference sequence). The CDR3 loop is CASSGQTGMEGYTF. The CDR3 coding sequence is TGTGCCAGTAGTGGCCAGACAGGGATGGAAGGCTACACCTTC.

The J gene is TRBJ1-3, the V gene TRBV9, with D unresolved. This CDR3 is built from 16 residues. V lost 4 bases to trimming and J lost 0 bases, with 14 bases between them. The V gene's germline CDR1 is SGDLS and CDR2 YYNGEE. DNA for the CDR3: TGTGCCAGCAGCTCCGGAGGACTGATCTCTGGAAACACCATATATTTT. Residues: CASSSGGLISGNTIYF. The full variable domain, completed using reference TRBV9 and TRBJ1-3, is DSGVTQTPKHLITATGQRVTLRCSPRSGDLSVYWYQQSLDQGLQFLIQYYNGEERAKGNILERFSAQQFPDLHSELNLSSLELGDSALYFCASSSGGLISGNTIYFGEGSWLTVV.

This clone was counted once. The J gene is TRBJ2-1, the V gene TRBV5-1; perhaps TRBD2 as D (6 bases). CDR3 length: 16 residues. V was shortened by 0 bases and J by 3 bases, with 13 bases between the two germline ends. Germline assignment: CDR1 SGHRS and CDR2 YFSETQ. The CDR3 reads CASSLGSEGGYNEQFF. The CDR3 region has the DNA TGCGCCAGCAGCTTGGGCTCCGAGGGAGGCTACAATGAGCAGTTCTTC.

The chain links TRBV2 to TRBJ2-7; D is possibly TRBD2 (5 bases). Germline assignment: CDR1 SNHLY and CDR2 FYNNEI. There are 13 residues in the CDR3. CDR3 sequence reads: CASEGKPTYEQYF. CDR3 bases: TGTGCAAGCGAGGGAAAACCTACCTACGAGCAGTACTTC. The entire variable domain, with the rest obtained from reference TRBV2 and TRBJ2-7, is as follows: EPEVTQTPSHQVTQMGQEVILRCVPISNHLYFYWYRQILGQKVEFLVSFYNNEISEKSEIFDDQFSVERPDGSNFTLKIRSTKLEDSAMYFCASEGKPTYEQYFGPGTRLTVT.

The sample holds one count of this clone. The chain joins TRBV11-2 to TRBJ1-1; 11 bases align to TRBD1. Losses at the gene ends were 5 bases for V and 3 bases for J; bases not matched to a gene: 14. The length of the CDR3 is 18 residues. Germline CDR1 and CDR2: SGHAT and FQNNGV. CDR3 loop: CASSPRWDRGGRYTEAFF. Written as DNA, the CDR3 is TGTGCCAGCAGCCCCAGATGGGACAGGGGGGGTAGATACACTGAAGCTTTCTTT.

The chain couples TRBV5-4 to TRBJ2-7, with unresolved D. Germline V gene data show CDR1 as SGHNT and CDR2 as YYREEE (reference sequence). This CDR3 spans 13 amino acids. Trimming took off 1 base at V and 6 bases at J, with 11 bases between the two ends. CDR3 residues: CASSLPGSPEQYF. The CDR3 DNA reads TGTGCCAGCAGCTTGCCAGGCTCTCCCGAGCAGTACTTC.

The chain carries TRBV4-1 and TRBJ2-1; 12 bases are shared with TRBD2. The CDR3 has 16 residues. V lost 0 bases and J lost 7; bases outside the gene matches: 4. The germline V gene encodes CDR1 MGHRA and CDR2 YSYEKL. The DNA of the CDR3 is TGCGCCAGCAGCCAAGAGGTTCTAGCGGGGGGGAATGAGCAGTTCTTC. This gives the protein CASSQEVLAGGNEQFF.

The chain is built from TRBV5-1 and TRBJ1-3, with 8 bases identical to TRBD1. The germline V gene has CDR1 SGHRS and CDR2 YFSETQ. The CDR3 runs 16 residues. J gave up 3 bases and V 5 bases, and 10 bases lay outside the gene matches. In DNA, the CDR3 is TGCGCCAGCAGTTTTACCCCAGGGGGCAATGGAAACACCATATATTTT. Translated: CASSFTPGGNGNTIYF. Full variable domain (missing parts from reference TRBV5-1 and TRBJ1-3): KAGVTQTPRYLIKTRGQQVTLSCSPISGHRSVSWYQQTPGQGLQFLFEYFSETQRNKGNFPGRFSGRQFSNSRSEMNVSTLELGDSALYLCASSFTPGGNGNTIYFGEGSWLTVV.

V gene TRBV3-1 (or the pseudogene TRBV3-2) combines with J gene TRBJ1-4; D is undetermined. The germline V gene has CDR1 LGHDT and CDR2 YNNKEL (reference sequence). Trimming took off 1 base at V and 5 bases at J, with 8 bases between the two ends. This CDR3 comprises 14 residues. CDR3 loop: CASSQARLNEKLFF. For the CDR3, the DNA is TGTGCCAGCAGCCAAGCGAGACTCAATGAAAAACTGTTTTTT.

The CDR3 is CASSRGWRLGSYEQYF. CDR3 coding DNA: TGTGCCAGTAGTCGAGGGTGGCGCCTGGGATCCTACGAGCAGTACTTC. The rearrangement uses TRBV19 and TRBJ2-7, with TRBD2 as a possible D gene (5 bases). Trimming pared 5 bases from V and 1 base from J, leaving 18 bases between. CDR1 is LNHDA, CDR2 SQIVND, per germline (reference sequence). This CDR3 is built from 16 residues.

The V call is TRBV25-1, the J call TRBJ2-2; unclear D gene. Germline CDR1 reads MGHDK; CDR2 reads SYGVNS. This CDR3 is 15 amino acids long. V gave up 4 bases and J gave up 2 bases, with 11 bases separating them. Here the CDR3 DNA reads TGTGCCAGCAGTGCCGAGACATTTAACACCGGGGAGCTGTTTTTT. Amino acids: CASSAETFNTGELFF.